This is a list of T cell receptor beta chains from one sample in a study of CD8 T cells in ankylosing spondylitis. TCRdb called the 5' RACE reads again in MiXCR, with one record for every CDR3 protein. Among some 840,000 distinct CDR3 sequences listed, over 9.5% were seen once. The sequenced material came from blood, either unsorted or a sorted T cell fraction (not recorded which). The receptors derive from a male donor with ankylosing spondylitis. Each CDR3 is given with its conserved first and last residue. The D gene is left open where the match is weak. The size field is filled for only some rows; it gives once, few, many or a size class.

size	length	D	V	J	CDR3	DNA
NA	17	TRBD2	TRBV12-3/TRBV12-4	TRBJ2-3	CASRRPFRGGQTDTQYF	TGTGCCAGCAGGAGACCTTTTCGCGGGGGGCAAACAGATACGCAGTATTTT
many	15	TRBD1	TRBV9	TRBJ1-2	CASSVLQGAHYGYTF	TGTGCCAGCAGCGTGTTACAGGGGGCTCACTATGGCTACACCTTC
NA	15	TRBD1	TRBV14	TRBJ1-4	CASSHLQGFDEKLFF	TGTGCCAGCAGCCACCTACAGGGGTTTGATGAAAAACTGTTTTTT
few	12	NA	TRBV19	TRBJ1-5	CASSIRVQPQHF	TGTGCCAGTAGTATCAGGGTTCAGCCCCAGCATTTT
few	14	TRBD1	TRBV6-1	TRBJ1-4	CASNRQGTNEKLFF	TGTGCCAGCAATCGACAGGGTACTAATGAAAAACTGTTTTTT
few	16	TRBD1	TRBV18	TRBJ1-1	CASSPLGTGGGGEAFF	TGTGCCAGCTCACCACTAGGGACAGGGGGCGGAGGTGAAGCTTTCTTT
once	13	NA	TRBV20-1	TRBJ2-5	CSAKKGSGETQYF	TGCAGCGCTAAAAAGGGATCGGGAGAGACCCAGTACTTC
NA	15	NA	TRBV25-1	TRBJ1-1	CASSLGKGRVTEAFF	TGTGCCAGCAGCTTGGGGAAGGGGCGCGTCACTGAAGCTTTCTTT
few	14	NA	TRBV20-1	TRBJ2-7	CSARDYRESHEQYF	TGCAGTGCTAGAGATTACAGGGAAAGCCACGAGCAGTACTTC
many	14	TRBD1	TRBV7-2	TRBJ1-2	CASSLNQGARGYTF	TGTGCCAGCAGCTTAAATCAGGGGGCGCGAGGCTACACCTTC
few	17	NA	TRBV7-6	TRBJ2-7	CASSLAGGQSLSYEQYF	TGTGCCAGCAGCTTAGCGGGAGGACAGAGCCTATCCTACGAGCAGTACTTC
few	16	TRBD2	TRBV10-3	TRBJ2-1	CAISESLAGTYNEQFF	TGTGCCATCAGTGAGTCGTTAGCGGGCACCTACAATGAGCAGTTCTTC
NA	15	NA	TRBV11-2	TRBJ2-7	CASSLQAGSNYEQYF	TGTGCCAGCAGCTTACAGGCGGGATCGAATTACGAGCAGTACTTC
NA	15	NA	TRBV5-5	TRBJ1-2	CASSQRAPEGYGYTF	TGTGCCAGCAGCCAAAGAGCTCCTGAGGGCTATGGCTACACCTTC
few	15	NA	TRBV5-1	TRBJ1-1	CASSLRTVADTEAFF	TGCGCCAGCAGCCTACGGACAGTTGCGGACACTGAAGCTTTCTTT
many	14	TRBD1	TRBV4-3	TRBJ2-7	CASSQGSDRGEQYF	TGCGCCAGCAGCCAAGGGTCGGACAGGGGAGAGCAGTACTTC
NA	13	TRBD1	TRBV7-2	TRBJ1-6	CASSRDRGSPLHF	TGTGCCAGCAGCCGTGACAGGGGTTCACCCCTCCACTTT
NA	13	NA	TRBV7-2	TRBJ1-1	CASSLVTLAEAFF	TGTGCCAGCAGCTTAGTTACACTGGCTGAAGCTTTCTTT
many	13	NA	TRBV12-3/TRBV12-4	TRBJ2-3	CASSLHMSSTQYF	TGTGCCAGCAGTCTACACATGAGTAGTACGCAGTATTTT
few	13	NA	TRBV3-1	TRBJ2-7	CASSQDLPYEQYF	TGTGCCAGCAGCCAAGATCTCCCCTACGAGCAGTACTTC
NA	15	NA	TRBV4-2	TRBJ1-3	CASSQGRFAGNTIYF	TGTGCCAGCAGCCAGGGGAGGTTCGCCGGAAACACCATATATTTT
NA	13	TRBD2	TRBV29-1	TRBJ2-1	CSVRRGVGNEQFF	TGCAGCGTTAGGCGGGGGGTGGGCAATGAGCAGTTCTTC
few	12	NA	TRBV5-1	TRBJ2-3	CASRVHTDTQYF	TGCGCCAGCAGGGTTCACACAGATACGCAGTATTTT
few	16	TRBD2	TRBV7-8	TRBJ2-7	CASSPVRRGGGGEQYF	TGTGCCAGCAGCCCAGTAAGGCGGGGGGGAGGGGGCGAGCAGTACTTC
many	15	NA	TRBV6-1	TRBJ1-6	CASRGGASYNSPLHF	TGTGCCAGCAGGGGGGGAGCATCCTATAATTCACCCCTCCACTTT
many	13	NA	TRBV10-3	TRBJ1-2	CAISGGASYGYTF	TGTGCCATCAGTGGGGGAGCCTCCTATGGCTACACCTTC
few	15	NA	TRBV3-1	TRBJ2-7	CASSEGTIILREQYF	TGTGCCAGCAGCGAAGGGACCATTATCCTTCGCGAGCAGTACTTC
few	15	NA	TRBV12-3/TRBV12-4	TRBJ1-3	CASSLISTSGNTIYF	TGTGCCAGCAGTTTAATTTCGACCTCTGGAAACACCATATATTTT
few	16	NA	TRBV20-1	TRBJ1-6	CSARVDRRGSSSPLHF	TGCAGTGCTAGAGTCGATCGGAGGGGCAGCAGTTCACCCCTCCACTTT
many	14	NA	TRBV5-1	TRBJ2-1	CASSWGDSYNEQFF	TGCGCCAGCAGCTGGGGGGACAGTTACAATGAGCAGTTCTTC
NA	16	NA	TRBV11-2	TRBJ2-1	CASSLRLVNSYNEQFF	TGTGCCAGCAGCTTACGGTTAGTGAACTCCTACAATGAGCAGTTCTTC
many	13	NA	TRBV10-3	TRBJ1-5	CAISDRGDQPQHF	TGTGCCATCAGTGACAGGGGTGATCAGCCCCAGCATTTT
NA	14	NA	TRBV20-1	TRBJ2-3	CSARYRINTDTQYF	TGCAGTGCTAGATACCGGATCAACACAGATACGCAGTATTTT
NA	15	TRBD2	TRBV7-6	TRBJ2-2	CASSTLAFNTGELFF	TGTGCCAGCAGCACACTAGCGTTTAACACCGGGGAGCTGTTTTTT
many	15	NA	TRBV15	TRBJ2-5	CATSRTPGTQETQYF	TGTGCCACCAGCAGGACCCCAGGAACCCAAGAGACCCAGTACTTC
NA	11	NA	TRBV3-1	TRBJ2-7	CASSKTGEQYF	TGTGCCAGCAGCAAGACAGGCGAGCAGTACTTC
few	14	NA	TRBV7-2	TRBJ1-2	CASSLGEIQGHYTF	TGTGCCAGCAGCTTAGGTGAGATCCAAGGACACTACACCTTC
NA	12	NA	TRBV12-3/TRBV12-4	TRBJ1-1	CASREYVAEAFF	TGTGCCAGCAGGGAATATGTCGCTGAAGCTTTCTTT
few	17	TRBD1	TRBV20-1	TRBJ2-1	CSALNLQGSSSYNEQFF	TGCAGTGCCCTTAATCTACAGGGGTCGAGCTCCTACAATGAGCAGTTCTTC
NA	15	TRBD2	TRBV5-1	TRBJ2-7	CASSSFSGREIEQYF	TGCGCCAGCAGCTCCTTTAGCGGGAGGGAGATCGAGCAGTACTTC
NA	13	NA	TRBV6-6	TRBJ2-3	CASRPRHTDTQYF	TGTGCCAGCAGACCTAGACACACAGATACGCAGTATTTT
NA	12	TRBD1	TRBV20-1	TRBJ2-1	CSARGQGYEQFF	TGCAGTGCTAGGGGACAGGGTTATGAGCAGTTCTTC
many	15	NA	TRBV5-5	TRBJ2-1	CASSLEGGAYNEQFF	TGTGCCAGCAGCTTGGAGGGGGGGGCCTACAATGAGCAGTTCTTC
few	14	TRBD1	TRBV5-4	TRBJ2-1	CASSEGAGVFEQFF	TGTGCCAGCAGCGAGGGGGCCGGGGTCTTCGAGCAGTTCTTC
few	17	TRBD2	TRBV18	TRBJ2-1	CASSSLAGGGGTDEQFF	TGTGCCAGCTCATCGCTAGCGGGGGGCGGGGGAACCGATGAGCAGTTCTTC
few	17	NA	TRBV20-1	TRBJ1-2	CSADPGPPSGRGYGYTF	TGCAGTGCTGATCCGGGACCGCCTTCAGGACGTGGCTATGGCTACACCTTC
NA	13	NA	TRBV12-3/TRBV12-4	TRBJ2-1	CASSGQEYNEQFF	TGTGCCAGCAGTGGCCAAGAATACAATGAGCAGTTCTTC
NA	13	NA	TRBV4-1	TRBJ2-6	CASSQSGANVLTF	TGCGCCAGCAGCCAATCTGGGGCCAACGTCCTGACTTTC
many	15	NA	TRBV14	TRBJ2-2	CASSLLTANTGELFF	TGTGCCAGCAGCCTACTGACAGCCAACACCGGGGAGCTGTTTTTT
many	13	NA	TRBV12-3/TRBV12-4	TRBJ2-3	CASSHLGTDTQYF	TGTGCCAGCAGTCACCTCGGCACAGATACGCAGTATTTT